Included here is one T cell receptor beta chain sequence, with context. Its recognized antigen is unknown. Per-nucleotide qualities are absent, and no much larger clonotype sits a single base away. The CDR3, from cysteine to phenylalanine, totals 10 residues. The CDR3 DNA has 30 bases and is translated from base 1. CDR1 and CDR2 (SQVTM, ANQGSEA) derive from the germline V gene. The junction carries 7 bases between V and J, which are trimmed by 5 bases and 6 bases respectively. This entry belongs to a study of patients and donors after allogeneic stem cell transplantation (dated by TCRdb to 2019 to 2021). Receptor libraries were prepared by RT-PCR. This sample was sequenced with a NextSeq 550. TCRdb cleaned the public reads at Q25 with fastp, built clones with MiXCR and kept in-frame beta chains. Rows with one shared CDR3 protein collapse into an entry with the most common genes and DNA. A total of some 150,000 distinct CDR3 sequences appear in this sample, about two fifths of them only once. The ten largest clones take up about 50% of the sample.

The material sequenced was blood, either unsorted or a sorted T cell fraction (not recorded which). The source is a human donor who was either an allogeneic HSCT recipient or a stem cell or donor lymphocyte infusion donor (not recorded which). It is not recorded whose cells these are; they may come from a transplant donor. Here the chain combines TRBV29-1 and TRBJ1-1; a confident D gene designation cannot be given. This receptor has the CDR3 CSVMDPEAFF. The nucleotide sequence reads TGCAGCGTTATGGATCCTGAAGCTTTCTTT.